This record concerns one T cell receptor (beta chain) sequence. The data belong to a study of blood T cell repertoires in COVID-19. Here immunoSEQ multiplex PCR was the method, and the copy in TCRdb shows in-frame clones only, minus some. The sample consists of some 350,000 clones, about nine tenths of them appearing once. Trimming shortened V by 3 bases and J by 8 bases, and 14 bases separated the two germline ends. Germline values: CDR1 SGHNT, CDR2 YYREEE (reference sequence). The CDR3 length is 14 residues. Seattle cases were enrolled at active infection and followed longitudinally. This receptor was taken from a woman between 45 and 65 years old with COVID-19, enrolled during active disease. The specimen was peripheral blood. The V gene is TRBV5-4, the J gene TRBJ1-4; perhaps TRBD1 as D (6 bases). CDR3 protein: CASSSGALPEKLFF. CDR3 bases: TGTGCCAGCAGCTCAGGGGCGCTTCCGGAAAAACTGTTTTTT.